These 17 T cell receptor beta chains originate from one sample sequenced in a study of blood T cells in healthy people across ages. Next came a second PCR, run for about 7 to 12 cycles, which used a sample-barcoded 5' primer along with a J-beta primer mix. TCRdb independently ran MiXCR on the 5' RACE reads; one entry per CDR3 protein. The sample records about 720,000 distinct CDR3 sequences, roughly 25% being singletons. These data were also filed under a second study, of T cells of mothers and their children.

The material sequenced was blood. These receptors originate from a boy aged 5 to 17 in good health.

The V and J genes are TRBV20-1 and TRBJ2-5, with 11 bases matching TRBD1. The J call may not be correct, given that the DNA end is closer to TRBJ2-7. This CDR3 spans 13 amino acids. Germline V gene data show CDR1 as DFQATT and CDR2 as SNEGSKA (reference sequence). CDR3 residues: CSAQGQGAYEQYF. DNA of the CDR3: TGCAGTGCCCAGGGACAGGGGGCCTACGAGCAGTACTTC.

V and J are TRBV2 and TRBJ2-2; D call uncertain. The V and J ends lost 6 bases and 6 bases respectively, with 17 bases between them. CDR1 is SNHLY, CDR2 FYNNEI, per germline. CDR3 length equals 15 residues. The CDR3 spells CASSPPQDAAGELFF. CDR3 bases: TGTGCCAGCAGCCCCCCCCAGGACGCGGCCGGGGAGCTGTTTTTT.

J is TRBJ2-1 and V is TRBV12-3 or TRBV12-4, with D perhaps matching TRBD2 (6 bases). CDR3 size: 13 residues. V was trimmed by 5 bases and J by 14 bases, leaving 19 bases between them. CDR3 loop: CASSPRSPGSKFF. In DNA form, the CDR3 reads TGTGCCAGCAGTCCACGGAGCCCCGGGAGTAAGTTCTTC.

The chain joins TRBV4-1 to TRBJ2-1; D uncertain. The ends were cut back, 4 bases at V and 8 bases at J, with 12 bases in the middle. The CDR3 covers 13 residues. Per germline, CDR1 MGHRA and CDR2 YSYEKL. Here the CDR3 reads CASSRQLRDEQFF. The DNA for the CDR3 is TGCGCCAGCAGCCGCCAATTAAGGGATGAGCAGTTCTTC.

The table lists this clonotype with a few counts. This chain connects TRBV7-6 to TRBJ2-7; D assignment may be TRBD1 or TRBD2 (5 bases each). Germline loops: CDR1 SGHVS, CDR2 FNYEAQ. The germline V and J ends were trimmed by 6 bases and 3 bases, with 15 bases remaining between them. This CDR3 contains 14 residues. This CDR3 is CASSLGTDYYEQYF. The CDR3 nucleotides are TGTGCCAGCAGTCTTGGGACGGATTACTACGAGCAGTACTTC.

The chain combines TRBV7-3 with TRBJ2-1; 8 bases map to TRBD2. The CDR3 totals 17 residues. Germline-derived CDR1 and CDR2 are SGHTA and FQGTGA. The trim removed 5 bases at V and 0 bases at J, leaving 9 bases unmatched. As DNA, the CDR3 is TGTGCCAGCAGCCTTACTAGCGGAGTCTCCTCCTACAATGAGCAGTTCTTC. Translated: CASSLTSGVSSYNEQFF.

The chain carries TRBV24-1 and TRBJ2-2; maybe TRBD1 (5 bases). The CDR3 extends over 17 amino acids. Trimming shortened V by 2 bases and J by 5 bases, and 17 bases separated the two germline ends. Germline values: CDR1 KGHDR, CDR2 SFDVKD. CDR3 coding DNA: TGTGCCACCAGTGATTGGGGCTCTGAACAGTGGACCGGGGAGCTGTTTTTT. Its translation is CATSDWGSEQWTGELFF.

This clonotype was seen a handful of times. V and J are TRBV20-1 and TRBJ2-3; TRBD2 matches at 8 bases. Per the germline V gene, CDR1 is DFQATT and CDR2 is SNEGSKA (reference sequence). The CDR3 has 17 residues. V lost 0 bases and J lost 4; bases outside the gene matches: 12. The CDR3 region has the DNA TGCAGTGCTAGAGATGCCCGGGAAGCGGGAGTCCCAGATACGCAGTATTTT. Translated: CSARDAREAGVPDTQYF.

The gene calls are TRBV9 and TRBJ1-5, with D maybe TRBD1 (5 bases). Per the germline V gene, CDR1 is SGDLS and CDR2 is YYNGEE. The CDR3 sequence is 14 residues long. V lost 4 bases and J lost 6, with 14 bases in between. The DNA for the CDR3 is TGTGCCAGCAGCAATAATCCAGGGCGTCAGCCCCAGCATTTT. Its protein is CASSNNPGRQPQHF. Drawing the rest from reference TRBV9 and TRBJ1-5, the complete variable domain is DSGVTQTPKHLITATGQRVTLRCSPRSGDLSVYWYQQSLDQGLQFLIQYYNGEERAKGNILERFSAQQFPDLHSELNLSSLELGDSALYFCASSNNPGRQPQHFGDGTRLSIL.

This clonotype was seen a few times. The genes are TRBV14 and TRBJ2-1; D is unresolved. Near its end, the DNA agrees better with TRBJ2-7, so the J call may be wrong. Germline assignment: CDR1 SGHDN and CDR2 FVKESK. The CDR3 sequence is 14 residues long. The DNA for the CDR3 is TGTGCCAGCAGCCCAGTGGTAGGGACCTACGAGCAGTACTTC. As protein: CASSPVVGTYEQYF.

This clonotype was seen a few times. This chain joins TRBV3-1 and TRBJ1-1, with 7 bases identical to TRBD1. CDR3 length: 16 residues. V was clipped by 0 bases and J by 4 bases; unmatched bases: 8. Germline CDR1 LGHDT, CDR2 YNNKEL (reference sequence). This chain's CDR3 is CASSQDRSRGSTEAFF. In DNA, the CDR3 is TGTGCCAGCAGCCAAGATAGAAGCAGGGGGAGCACTGAAGCTTTCTTT.

This clonotype was picked up many times. This chain uses TRBV12-3 or TRBV12-4 with TRBJ2-7; D ambiguous. The CDR3 is made up of 11 amino acids. V lost 1 base, J lost 13 bases, and 11 bases lay in between. The CDR3 spells CASSLVGPPYF. The CDR3 DNA sequence: TGTGCCAGCAGTTTAGTTGGACCTCCTTACTTC.

This clonotype was counted only a few times. The chain has TRBV20-1 and TRBJ2-7; 7 nucleotides match TRBD1. Germline V gene data show CDR1 as DFQATT and CDR2 as SNEGSKA (reference sequence). This CDR3 has 14 residues. With 3 bases clipped from V and 2 bases from J, the junction kept 7 bases outside the gene matches. The CDR3 nucleotides read TGCAGTGCTAGGTCCGGGACAGCAACCTACGAGCAGTACTTC. Translation: CSARSGTATYEQYF.

V gene TRBV9 combines with J gene TRBJ1-1; 7 nucleotides agree with TRBD1. The CDR3 runs to 15 residues. From germline, CDR1 is SGDLS and CDR2 YYNGEE. After removal of 0 bases from V and 2 bases from J, the junction contained 4 bases not matched to a gene. The chain's CDR3 is CASSVVGTVNTEAFF. CDR3 DNA sequence: TGTGCCAGCAGCGTAGTTGGGACAGTCAACACTGAAGCTTTCTTT.

The genes are TRBV7-2 and TRBJ1-4; D is ambiguous. The CDR3 has 12 amino acids. Germline CDR1 reads SGHTA; CDR2 reads FQGNSA. V was shortened by 3 bases and J by 5 bases, with 4 bases between the two germline ends. This chain's CDR3 is CASSFGNEKLFF. Here the CDR3 DNA reads TGTGCCAGCAGCTTCGGGAATGAAAAACTGTTTTTT.

This sequence joins TRBV5-4 and TRBJ1-2, with 8 bases that match TRBD1. This CDR3 is 14 amino acids long. V shed 4 bases and J 3 bases; nucleotides not matched to a gene: 5. From germline, CDR1 is SGHNT and CDR2 YYREEE (reference sequence). This chain's CDR3 is CASSRTGSDYGYTF. The CDR3 DNA reads as TGTGCCAGCAGCCGGACAGGGTCGGACTATGGCTACACCTTC.

This chain connects TRBV29-1 to TRBJ1-2; the match to TRBD1 covers 9 bases. The J segment lost 8 bases and the V segment lost 6 bases, leaving 13 bases of the junction unmatched. This CDR3 spans 14 amino acids. Germline values: CDR1 SQVTM, CDR2 ANQGSEA. For the CDR3, the DNA is TGCAGCGTAGAACCTAGGGGACAGGGAGGAGGCTACACCTTC. It specifies CSVEPRGQGGGYTF.